The entry that follows covers one TCR beta chain sequence. Its antigen is still unknown. The sample carries other DNA sequences with the same CDR3. After removal of 4 bases from V and 1 base from J, the junction contained 6 bases not matched to a gene. This CDR3 has 15 amino acids. Germline assignment: CDR1 MDHEN and CDR2 SYDVKM. This specimen comes from a study of cytomegalovirus exposure and HLA in healthy donors. Study details: Across roughly 400 genotyped donors, about 80% landed in the Caucasian-associated ancestry cluster. General study points: The authors reported that TCR beta sequences could predict HLA-A and HLA-B alleles. These predictions were accurate for most subjects in the first cohort. Most TCR beta V segments were productive about 87% or about 30% of the time in an earlier analysis.

Donors were ostensibly healthy at sampling, although undocumented immune exposures were probable. PCR employed 60 Vbeta and 13 Jbeta primers. Measured with immunoSEQ multiplex PCR; TCRdb has only the in-frame clones, and not every one. The sample has 99,000 or so clones, around 80% seen once. Specimen: PBMCs. The chain employs TRBV28 and TRBJ1-2; 7 nucleotides align to TRBD1. The sequence was collected from a woman in her forties in good health and CMV-seronegative. The CDR3 region is CASSSRAGGNYGYTF. The CDR3 coding sequence is TGTGCCAGCAGTTCTAGGGCAGGGGGTAACTATGGCTACACCTTC.